The 14 T cell receptor beta chains presented below share a single source sample, sequenced in a study of blood T cell repertoires in COVID-19. Measured with immunoSEQ multiplex PCR; TCRdb has only the in-frame clones, and not every one. This table holds about 18,000 clones, 70% to 85% found once. Sequencing was performed on peripheral blood. All receptors derive from a man between 65 and 80 years old with COVID-19, enrolled during active disease.

This sequence joins TRBV6-5 and TRBJ1-5; weak D call: TRBD1 (5 bases). CDR3 length equals 16 residues. V lost 2 bases and J 1 base, leaving 12 bases between the germline ends. The V gene's germline CDR1 is MNHEY and CDR2 SVGAGI. The CDR3 DNA sequence: TGTGCCAGCAGTTACCTGGGCGCAGGGAGCAATCAGCCCCAGCATTTT. This gives the protein CASSYLGAGSNQPQHF.

The chain employs TRBV7-8 and TRBJ1-1; D not certain. The CDR3 totals 14 residues. V lost 2 bases to trimming and J lost 2 bases, with 9 bases between them. Per germline, CDR1 SGHVS and CDR2 FQNEAQ. DNA of the CDR3: TGTGCCAGCAGCTTAATTCACAGCAACACTGAAGCTTTCTTT. This codes for CASSLIHSNTEAFF.

The chain employs TRBV9 and TRBJ2-5; TRBD1 is a possible D gene (5 bases). The CDR3 loop spans 17 amino acids. Per the germline V gene, CDR1 is SGDLS and CDR2 is YYNGEE. Trimming stripped 1 base from V and 2 bases from J, with 18 bases between. CDR3 sequence (DNA): TGTGCCAGCAGCGTATACCCGTGGCAGGACACACAAGAGACCCAGTACTTC. Protein product: CASSVYPWQDTQETQYF.

The chain couples TRBV7-8 to TRBJ1-5, with TRBD1 matching 12 bases. The germline V gene has CDR1 SGHVS and CDR2 FQNEAQ. V was pared by 5 bases and J by 1 base, with 9 bases of the junction left unmatched. This CDR3 is 18 amino acids long. In DNA, the CDR3 is TGTGCCAGCAGCGGCGGCGGGACAGGGGGCAGGAGCAATCAGCCCCAGCATTTT. Its protein is CASSGGGTGGRSNQPQHF.

This chain joins TRBV20-1 and TRBJ2-7; 7 nucleotides agree with TRBD1. The germline V gene encodes CDR1 DFQATT and CDR2 SNEGSKA (reference sequence). The CDR3 length is 10 residues. The ends lost 5 bases at V and 5 bases at J; junction bases unmatched: 0. The CDR3 is CSAQGDEQYF. DNA for the CDR3: TGCAGTGCTCAGGGGGACGAGCAGTACTTC.

CDR3 coding DNA: TGTGCCAGCTCACAACAGGGTTCCAGCTCTGAAGCTTTCTTT. It is translated as CASSQQGSSSEAFF. This chain uses TRBV18 with TRBJ1-1, with D maybe TRBD1 (6 bases). CDR1 is KGHSH and CDR2 is LQKENI in the germline V gene. There are 14 residues in the CDR3. Deletions cut 4 bases from V and 6 bases from J, with 15 bases between.

The chain has TRBV15 and TRBJ1-2; a weak D match, TRBD1 (5 bases). With 9 bases removed from V and 2 bases from J, the gap between germline ends came to 16 bases. Germline V lookup: CDR1 LNHNV, CDR2 YYDKDF (reference sequence). The CDR3 spans 14 residues. CDR3 in DNA: TGTGCCACAACCCAAACGGAGGGGAACTATGGCTACACCTTC. Translated: CATTQTEGNYGYTF.

Here the CDR3 DNA reads TGTGCCAGCAGTGAACCTCTAGAAGGTATGGATACGCAGTATTTT. The encoded protein is CASSEPLEGMDTQYF. V is TRBV25-1 and J is TRBJ2-3; D remains ambiguous. Germline V CDR1 and CDR2: MGHDK, SYGVNS. Trimming removed 2 bases at V and 6 bases at J, with 15 bases between. CDR3 length: 15 amino acids.

J is TRBJ2-1 and V is TRBV10-1; 7 nucleotides align to TRBD1. Trimming cost V 4 bases and J 3 bases; bases outside gene matches: 9. CDR1 and CDR2 from the germline V gene are WNHNN and SYGVQD (reference sequence). CDR3 size: 16 residues. CDR3 in amino acids: CASSGLGTDNYNEQFF. CDR3 nucleotides: TGCGCCAGCAGTGGCCTAGGGACAGACAACTACAATGAGCAGTTCTTC.

This clone was seen more than once but under ten times. J is TRBJ2-1 and V is TRBV7-2; 7 nucleotides agree with TRBD2. Germline V gives CDR1 SGHTA, CDR2 FQGNSA. J gave up 2 bases and V 6 bases, and 7 bases lay outside the gene matches. The CDR3 consists of 15 residues. The CDR3 is CASSLSGNPYNEQFF. The DNA of the CDR3 is TGTGCCAGCAGTTTAAGCGGGAATCCCTACAATGAGCAGTTCTTC.

The J gene is TRBJ1-2, the V gene TRBV20-1; D might be TRBD1 (6 bases). The CDR3 spans 11 residues. CDR1 and CDR2 (germline): DFQATT, SNEGSKA (reference sequence). Between the trimmed V and J ends, which lost 4 bases and 8 bases, there was a span of 11 bases. In DNA, the CDR3 is TGCAGTGCTACAGGGGTCGGGGGCTACACCTTC. Translated, it gives CSATGVGGYTF.

The chain uses TRBV2 and TRBJ2-3, with 8 bases that match TRBD2. CDR1 is SNHLY and CDR2 is FYNNEI in the germline V gene. V trimming: 5 bases; J trimming: 0 bases; junction bases outside the gene matches: 16. The CDR3 contains 19 residues. CDR3 protein: CASSLHSRTSRSSTDTQYF. The CDR3 coding sequence is TGTGCCAGCAGTCTACACAGCCGGACTAGCAGATCTAGCACAGATACGCAGTATTTT.

The V and J genes are TRBV29-1 and TRBJ2-3; 10 nucleotides match TRBD2. Germline V gene sequence: CDR1 SQVTM, CDR2 ANQGSEA. CDR3 length equals 16 residues. V lost 4 bases, J lost 0 bases, and 7 bases stayed unmatched. The CDR3 nucleotides read TGCAGCGTTGGCGGGACTAGCGAGACTAGCACAGATACGCAGTATTTT. Translated: CSVGGTSETSTDTQYF.

The V call is TRBV14, the J call TRBJ1-1; D is perhaps TRBD1 (6 bases). The V end was cut by 7 bases, the J end by 5 bases, with 17 bases between. Per germline, CDR1 SGHDN and CDR2 FVKESK. The CDR3 covers 14 residues. The CDR3, as DNA: TGTGCCAGCACCCTGGGGGGGCTTGGGACTGAAGCTTTCTTT. Its protein product is CASTLGGLGTEAFF.